This T cell receptor beta chain was profiled in a study of cytomegalovirus exposure and HLA in healthy donors. Losses at the gene ends were 2 bases for V and 5 bases for J; bases not matched to a gene: 7. This CDR3 contains 15 residues. Germline V gives CDR1 MDHEN, CDR2 SYDVKM. The PCR was carried out with 60 Vbeta primers and 13 Jbeta primers. Sequenced by immunoSEQ multiplex PCR; TCRdb stores in-frame clones only, minus some. The sample shows approximately 160,000 clones, about 71% of them seen only once. V usage is TRBV28 and J usage is TRBJ2-5; 8 positions match TRBD1. Material: PBMCs. This clonotype originated in a woman in her thirties or forties in good health and CMV-seropositive. DNA for the CDR3: TGTGCCAGCAGTTTAAGGCTCAGGGGGCCTGAGACCCAGTACTTC. It encodes CASSLRLRGPETQYF.